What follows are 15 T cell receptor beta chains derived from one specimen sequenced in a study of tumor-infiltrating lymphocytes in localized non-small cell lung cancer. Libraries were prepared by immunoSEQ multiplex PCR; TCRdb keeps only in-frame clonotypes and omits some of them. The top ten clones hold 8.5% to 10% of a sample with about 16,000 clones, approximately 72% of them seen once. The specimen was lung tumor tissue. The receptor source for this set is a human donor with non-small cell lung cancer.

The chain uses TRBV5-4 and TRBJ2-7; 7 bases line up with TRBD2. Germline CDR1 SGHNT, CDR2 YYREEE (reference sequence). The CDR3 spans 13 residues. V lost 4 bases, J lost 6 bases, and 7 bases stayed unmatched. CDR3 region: CASSPGLEIEQYF. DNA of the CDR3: TGTGCCAGCAGCCCCGGACTAGAAATCGAGCAGTACTTC. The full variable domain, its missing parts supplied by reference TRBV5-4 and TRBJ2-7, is ETGVTQSPTHLIKTRGQQVTLRCSSQSGHNTVSWYQQALGQGPQFIFQYYREEENGRGNFPPRFSGLQFPNYSSELNVNALELDDSALYLCASSPGLEIEQYFGPGTRLTVT.

CDR3 in DNA: TGCGCCAGCAGCCAAGGACAGCGTTCCGGCTACGAGCAGTACTTC. It yields the protein CASSQGQRSGYEQYF. The V gene is TRBV4-1, the J gene TRBJ2-7; D is possibly TRBD1 (5 bases). V gave up 1 base and J gave up 3 bases, with 13 bases separating them. There are 15 residues in the CDR3. Germline V gives CDR1 MGHRA, CDR2 YSYEKL.

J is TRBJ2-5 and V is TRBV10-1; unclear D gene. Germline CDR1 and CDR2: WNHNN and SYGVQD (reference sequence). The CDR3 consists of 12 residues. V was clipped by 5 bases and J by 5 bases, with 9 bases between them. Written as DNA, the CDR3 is TGCGCCAGCAGTCCGGGTACCGAGACCCAGTACTTC. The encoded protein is CASSPGTETQYF.

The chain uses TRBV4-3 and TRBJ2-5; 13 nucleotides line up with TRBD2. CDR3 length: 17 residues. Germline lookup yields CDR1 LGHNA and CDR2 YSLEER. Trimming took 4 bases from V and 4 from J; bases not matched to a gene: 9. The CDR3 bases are TGCGCCAGCAGCCCCGGACTAGCGGGAGAGTTTGGAGAGACCCAGTACTTC. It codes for CASSPGLAGEFGETQYF.

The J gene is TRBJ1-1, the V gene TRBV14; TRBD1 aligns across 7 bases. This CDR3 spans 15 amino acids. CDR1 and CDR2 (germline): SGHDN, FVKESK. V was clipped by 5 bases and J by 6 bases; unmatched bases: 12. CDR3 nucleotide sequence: TGTGCCAGCAGCACCTTGACAGGGTCGGTAGCTGAAGCTTTCTTT. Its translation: CASSTLTGSVAEAFF.

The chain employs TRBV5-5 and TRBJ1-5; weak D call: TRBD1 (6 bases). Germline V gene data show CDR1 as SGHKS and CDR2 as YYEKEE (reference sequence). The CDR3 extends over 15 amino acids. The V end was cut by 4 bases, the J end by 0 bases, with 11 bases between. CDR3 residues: CASSPTGDSNQPQHF. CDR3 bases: TGTGCCAGCAGCCCGACAGGAGATAGCAATCAGCCCCAGCATTTT.

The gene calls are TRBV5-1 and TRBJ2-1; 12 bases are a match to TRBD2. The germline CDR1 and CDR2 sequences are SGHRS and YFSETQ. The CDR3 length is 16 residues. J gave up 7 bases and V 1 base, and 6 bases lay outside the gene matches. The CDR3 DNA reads TGCGCCAGCAGCTTGAGGGCTAGCGGGGGGGTGAATGAGCAGTTCTTC. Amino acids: CASSLRASGGVNEQFF. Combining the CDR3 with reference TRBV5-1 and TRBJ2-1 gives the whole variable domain KAGVTQTPRYLIKTRGQQVTLSCSPISGHRSVSWYQQTPGQGLQFLFEYFSETQRNKGNFPGRFSGRQFSNSRSEMNVSTLELGDSALYLCASSLRASGGVNEQFFGPGTRLTVL.

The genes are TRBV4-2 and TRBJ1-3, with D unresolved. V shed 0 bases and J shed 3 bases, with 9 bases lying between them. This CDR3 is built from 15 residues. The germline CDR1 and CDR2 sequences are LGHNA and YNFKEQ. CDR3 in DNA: TGTGCCAGCAGCCAAGAGCCTGGGTTTGGAAACACCATATATTTT. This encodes CASSQEPGFGNTIYF.

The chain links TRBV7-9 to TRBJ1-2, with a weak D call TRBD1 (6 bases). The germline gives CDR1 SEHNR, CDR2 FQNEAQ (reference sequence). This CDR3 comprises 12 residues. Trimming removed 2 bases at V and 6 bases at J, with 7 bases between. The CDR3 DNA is TGTGCCAGCAGCTTAAGGGACAATGGCTACACCTTC. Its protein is CASSLRDNGYTF.

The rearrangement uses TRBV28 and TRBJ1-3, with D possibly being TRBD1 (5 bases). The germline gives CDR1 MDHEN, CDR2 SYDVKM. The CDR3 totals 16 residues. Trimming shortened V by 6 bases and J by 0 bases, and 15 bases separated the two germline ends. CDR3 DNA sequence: TGTGCCAGCAGGCAAACTTCAGGGAACTCTGGAAACACCATATATTTT. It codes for CASRQTSGNSGNTIYF.

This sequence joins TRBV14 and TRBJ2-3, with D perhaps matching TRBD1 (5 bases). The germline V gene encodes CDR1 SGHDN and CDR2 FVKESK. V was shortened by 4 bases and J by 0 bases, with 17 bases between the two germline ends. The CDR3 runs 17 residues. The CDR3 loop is CASSLGGHFYSTDTQYF. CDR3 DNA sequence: TGTGCCAGCAGCCTCGGCGGACATTTTTATAGCACAGATACGCAGTATTTT.

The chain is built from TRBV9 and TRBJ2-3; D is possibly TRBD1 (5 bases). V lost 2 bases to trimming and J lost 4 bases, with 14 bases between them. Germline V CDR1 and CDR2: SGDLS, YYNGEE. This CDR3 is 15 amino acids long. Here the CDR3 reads CASSVSLGVADTQYF. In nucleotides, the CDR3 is TGTGCCAGCAGCGTCAGTCTAGGGGTGGCAGATACGCAGTATTTT. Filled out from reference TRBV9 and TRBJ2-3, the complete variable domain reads DSGVTQTPKHLITATGQRVTLRCSPRSGDLSVYWYQQSLDQGLQFLIQYYNGEERAKGNILERFSAQQFPDLHSELNLSSLELGDSALYFCASSVSLGVADTQYFGPGTRLTVL.

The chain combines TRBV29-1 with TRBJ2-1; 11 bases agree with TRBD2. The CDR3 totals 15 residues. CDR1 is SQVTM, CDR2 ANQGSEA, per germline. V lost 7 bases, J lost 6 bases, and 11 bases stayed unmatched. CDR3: CSALAGTSGGNEQFF. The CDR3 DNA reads TGCAGCGCCCTAGCCGGGACTAGCGGCGGCAATGAGCAGTTCTTC.

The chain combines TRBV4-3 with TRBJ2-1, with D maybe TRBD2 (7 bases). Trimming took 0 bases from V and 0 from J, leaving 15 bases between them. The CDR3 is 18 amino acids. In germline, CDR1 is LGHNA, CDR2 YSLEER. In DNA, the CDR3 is TGCGCCAGCAGCCAAGATTGGGGGGGGCTGAGCTCCTACAATGAGCAGTTCTTC. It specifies CASSQDWGGLSSYNEQFF.

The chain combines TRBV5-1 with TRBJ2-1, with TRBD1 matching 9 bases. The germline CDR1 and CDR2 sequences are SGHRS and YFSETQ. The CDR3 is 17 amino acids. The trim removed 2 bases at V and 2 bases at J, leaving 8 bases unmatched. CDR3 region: CASSLYRTGDPYNEQFF. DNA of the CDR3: TGCGCCAGCAGCTTATACCGGACAGGGGACCCCTACAATGAGCAGTTCTTC.